This T cell receptor (beta chain) is drawn from a study of blood T cell repertoires in COVID-19. The wider study: Some COVID-19 samples were acute and others convalescent; all came from the United States, Italy and Spain. T cells, B-cell-depleted T cells, or PBMCs provided the cDNA or gDNA that served as material.

The protocol was immunoSEQ multiplex PCR, while the TCRdb copy is restricted to in-frame clones and leaves out a portion. The repertoire consists of 270,000 or so clones, with approximately 90% occurring once and the leading ten covering about 3%. The study drew participants aged about 18 to 90 years from some 23 US areas. People in the exposed group encountered a COVID-19 case within 2 weeks before entering the study. Trimming took off 2 bases at V and 8 bases at J, with 12 bases between the two ends. Germline V CDR1 and CDR2: LNHDA, SQIVND (reference sequence). CDR3 size: 14 residues. The clonotype originates from a middle-aged man who had been exposed to COVID-19. The chain links TRBV19 to TRBJ1-4; D gene ambiguous. The sample taken for sequencing was PBMCs or T cells enriched from blood (not recorded which). CDR3 DNA sequence: TGTGCCAGTAGTATACTCGGGGAGAGGGAAAAACTGTTTTTT. This encodes CASSILGEREKLFF.